Presented here are 16 T cell receptor beta chains from one specimen sequenced in a study of blood T cell repertoires in COVID-19. Sequencing was performed with immunoSEQ multiplex PCR; in TCRdb, only in-frame clones are kept and a portion is missing. The table includes some 140,000 clones, 80% to 85% detected once. The sequencing sample was made of PBMCs or T cells enriched from blood (not recorded which). Receptor source: a man aged 40-49 years with acute COVID-19.

V usage is TRBV5-1 and J usage is TRBJ1-1, with 10 nucleotides matching TRBD1. CDR1 and CDR2 (germline): SGHRS, YFSETQ. This CDR3 has 15 amino acids. V dropped 4 bases and J dropped 4; count of bases not matched to a gene: 7. CDR3 in amino acids: CASSRDRGGGTEAFF. DNA for the CDR3: TGCGCCAGCAGCCGGGACAGGGGAGGTGGCACTGAAGCTTTCTTT.

This clone was detected only once. The genes are TRBV18 and TRBJ1-1; the D gene is possibly TRBD1 (6 bases). Deletions cut 4 bases from V and 1 base from J, with 16 bases between. Germline CDR1 KGHSH, CDR2 LQKENI. The CDR3 totals 16 residues. The CDR3 DNA follows: TGTGCCAGCTCACTTAACACAGGGCGAAAGAACACTGAAGCTTTCTTT. Residues: CASSLNTGRKNTEAFF.

This sequence joins TRBV4-3 and TRBJ2-7; a weak D match, TRBD1 (6 bases). V was pared by 4 bases and J by 3 bases, with 16 bases between. Germline values: CDR1 LGHNA, CDR2 YSLEER. The CDR3 sequence is 15 residues long. CDR3 nucleotides: TGCGCCAGCAGCCTCCAGGGGAACCTAAACTACGAGCAGTACTTC. Translating gives CASSLQGNLNYEQYF.

The chain couples TRBV29-1 to TRBJ1-3; tentative D call: TRBD1 (6 bases). Germline V gene data show CDR1 as SQVTM and CDR2 as ANQGSEA. This CDR3 is built from 14 residues. The V end lost 6 bases, the J end lost 1 base, and 13 bases lay between the germline ends. Here the CDR3 reads CSVGTGISGNTIYF. Here the CDR3 DNA reads TGCAGCGTCGGAACAGGGATTTCTGGAAACACCATATATTTT.

The V gene is TRBV29-1, the J gene TRBJ2-7, with TRBD1 matching over 7 bases. J was trimmed by 5 bases and V by 6 bases; bases with no gene match: 7. The CDR3 has 12 residues. Germline lookup yields CDR1 SQVTM and CDR2 ANQGSEA. CDR3 sequence reads: CSVLLTGNEQYF. CDR3 coding DNA: TGCAGCGTACTCCTGACAGGGAACGAGCAGTACTTC.

J is TRBJ2-5 and V is TRBV7-2; D possibly corresponds to TRBD2 (6 bases). The V end was cut by 4 bases, the J end by 2 bases, with 11 bases between. The CDR3 has 14 amino acids. Germline CDR1 and CDR2: SGHTA and FQGNSA. The DNA for the CDR3 is TGTGCCAGCAGCTCGGCGGGGAGACAAGAGACCCAGTACTTC. Protein sequence: CASSSAGRQETQYF.

This clone was observed many times. The chain recombines TRBV19 with TRBJ1-2; 8 nucleotides align to TRBD1. Trimming at V came to 5 bases and at J to 4 bases, leaving 12 bases not matched to a gene. The CDR3 has 16 amino acids. CDR1 and CDR2 (germline): LNHDA, SQIVND (reference sequence). CDR3 sequence reads: CASSPPGQGDIYGYTF. CDR3 DNA sequence: TGTGCCAGTAGTCCTCCCGGACAGGGCGACATCTATGGCTACACCTTC.

The gene calls are TRBV20-1 and TRBJ1-1; D gene ambiguous. Germline V gene data show CDR1 as DFQATT and CDR2 as SNEGSKA (reference sequence). The CDR3 loop spans 15 amino acids. Trimming left V 3 bases short and J 0 bases short, with 14 bases between. The CDR3 reads CSASSGLPMNTEAFF. For the CDR3, the DNA is TGCAGTGCTAGTTCAGGTTTACCGATGAACACTGAAGCTTTCTTT.

This clone was recorded only once. The chain links TRBV11-2 to TRBJ2-7, with D maybe TRBD1 (5 bases). Germline CDR1 and CDR2: SGHAT and FQNNGV. V gave up 5 bases and J gave up 7 bases, with 18 bases separating them. The CDR3 is 14 amino acids. CDR3 sequence reads: CASSPAGNTREQYF. The CDR3 DNA is TGTGCCAGCAGCCCGGCAGGGAACACGAGGGAGCAGTACTTC.

This clone was seen a single time. The chain joins TRBV3-1 (or the pseudogene TRBV3-2) to TRBJ1-6, with 7 nucleotides matching TRBD1. Looked up from germline, CDR1 is LGHDT and CDR2 is YNNKEL (reference sequence). Trimming took 0 bases from V and 7 from J; bases not matched to a gene: 3. This CDR3 has 15 amino acids. The CDR3 sequence is CASSQEVQGNSPLHF. DNA of the CDR3: TGTGCCAGCAGCCAAGAGGTACAGGGGAATTCACCCCTCCACTTT.

J is TRBJ1-1 and V is TRBV6-2 or TRBV6-3, with unresolved D. The CDR3 consists of 13 residues. Trimming left V 5 bases short and J 8 bases short, with 15 bases between. Germline V CDR1 and CDR2: MNHEY, SVGEGT. CDR3: CASSRDRAGEAFF. Here the CDR3 DNA reads TGTGCCAGCAGTCGCGACCGAGCCGGGGAAGCTTTCTTT.

The chain recombines TRBV11-2 with TRBJ2-7, with 7 positions matching TRBD1. The germline gives CDR1 SGHAT, CDR2 FQNNGV. V shed 2 bases and J 7 bases; nucleotides not matched to a gene: 11. The CDR3 is 15 residues long. The CDR3: CASSLRGLRFGEQYF. The DNA of the CDR3 is TGTGCCAGCAGCTTAAGGGGGCTCAGGTTTGGGGAGCAGTACTTC.

V and J are TRBV6-5 and TRBJ1-1; 7 nucleotides agree with TRBD1. Per the germline V gene, CDR1 is MNHEY and CDR2 is SVGAGI. V shed 6 bases, J shed 0 bases, and the junction held 4 bases outside the gene matches. The CDR3 loop spans 14 amino acids. CDR3 DNA: TGTGCCAGCAGGTCAGGGGGTCTGAACACTGAAGCTTTCTTT. Amino acids: CASRSGGLNTEAFF.

V usage is TRBV30 and J usage is TRBJ2-5, with 11 bases matching TRBD2. The CDR3 sequence is 14 residues long. After removal of 2 bases from V and 3 bases from J, the junction contained 2 bases not matched to a gene. Germline V gene data show CDR1 as GTSNPN and CDR2 as SVGIG (reference sequence). CDR3 bases: TGTGCCTGGAGTTCACTAGCGGGAGAAGAGACCCAGTACTTC. It specifies CAWSSLAGEETQYF.

This clone was seen a handful of times. This chain uses TRBV7-8 with TRBJ1-5, with 7 positions matching TRBD1. This CDR3 has 14 residues. From germline, CDR1 is SGHVS and CDR2 FQNEAQ. Trimming took 1 base from V and 4 from J; bases not matched to a gene: 1. The DNA for the CDR3 is TGTGCCAGCAGCTTAGACAGGGGTAATCAGCCCCAGCATTTT. The encoded protein is CASSLDRGNQPQHF. The variable domain in full, completed from reference TRBV7-8 and TRBJ1-5, reads GAGVSQSPRYKVAKRGQDVALRCDPISGHVSLFWYQQALGQGPEFLTYFQNEAQLDKSGLPSDRFFAERPEGSVSTLKIQRTQQEDSAVYLCASSLDRGNQPQHFGDGTRLSIL.

CDR3 nucleotide sequence: TGTGCCAGCAGTGAAGCGCTTCCTTCTACTGGAAACACCATATATTTT. It yields the protein CASSEALPSTGNTIYF. V gene TRBV2 combines with J gene TRBJ1-3; D is undetermined. Per germline, CDR1 SNHLY and CDR2 FYNNEI. The CDR3 covers 16 residues. V shed 0 bases and J shed 2 bases, with 11 bases lying between them. Filled out from reference TRBV2 and TRBJ1-3, the complete variable domain reads EPEVTQTPSHQVTQMGQEVILRCVPISNHLYFYWYRQILGQKVEFLVSFYNNEISEKSEIFDDQFSVERPDGSNFTLKIRSTKLEDSAMYFCASSEALPSTGNTIYFGEGSWLTVV.